The 28 T cell receptor beta chains below come from one sample, sequenced in a study of blood T cell repertoires in COVID-19. Clones were read by immunoSEQ multiplex PCR, and TCRdb kept only the in-frame ones, dropping some. The data hold fewer than 350,000 clones, with 80% to 90% observed a single time. Sequenced material: PBMCs or T cells enriched from blood (not recorded which). These receptors were collected from a man aged 30-40 years who had recovered from COVID-19.

This clone occurred once. This chain connects TRBV5-4 to TRBJ1-1, with D perhaps TRBD1 (6 bases). With 5 bases removed from V and 4 bases from J, the gap between germline ends came to 18 bases. Germline CDR1 SGHNT, CDR2 YYREEE (reference sequence). CDR3 size: 15 residues. As DNA, the CDR3 is TGTGCCAGCAGTCGAAAACAGGGTAGGGCCACTGAAGCTTTCTTT. Protein product: CASSRKQGRATEAFF.

This chain connects TRBV11-2 to TRBJ1-5; perhaps TRBD1 as D (6 bases). The CDR3 extends over 15 amino acids. Trimming removed 1 base at V and 4 bases at J, with 11 bases between. Per germline, CDR1 SGHAT and CDR2 FQNNGV. CDR3 DNA sequence: TGTGCCAGCAGCTTAGGGGGACATCCAAATCAGCCCCAGCATTTT. Residues: CASSLGGHPNQPQHF.

The chain is built from TRBV27 and TRBJ1-1; the D is unclear. Trimming stripped 7 bases from V and 4 bases from J, with 13 bases between. The CDR3 is made up of 13 amino acids. Germline CDR1 is MNHEY and CDR2 is SMNVEV (reference sequence). CDR3 residues: CASTLRVGTEAFF. DNA of the CDR3: TGTGCCAGCACCCTCCGGGTCGGCACTGAAGCTTTCTTT.

CDR3 nucleotides: TGTGCCAGTGAGGGTTGGAGCACTGAAGCTTTCTTT. Translating it yields CASEGWSTEAFF. The gene calls are TRBV19 and TRBJ1-1, with no clear D. Trimming left V 8 bases short and J 4 bases short, with 11 bases between. In germline, CDR1 is LNHDA, CDR2 SQIVND (reference sequence). This CDR3 is 12 amino acids long.

V usage is TRBV5-4 and J usage is TRBJ2-5; 7 nucleotides match TRBD1. There are 14 residues in the CDR3. Germline CDR1 is SGHNT and CDR2 is YYREEE (reference sequence). J gave up 3 bases and V 5 bases, and 7 bases lay outside the gene matches. DNA for the CDR3: TGTGCCAGCAGTTCCGGGACAGACGAAGAGACCCAGTACTTC. It specifies CASSSGTDEETQYF.

The V call is TRBV5-1, the J call TRBJ1-3; D call uncertain. There are 13 residues in the CDR3. Germline V gene lookup returns CDR1 SGHRS and CDR2 YFSETQ. Trimming took off 3 bases at V and 8 bases at J, with 12 bases between the two ends. CDR3 protein: CASSSTFADTIYF. DNA of the CDR3: TGCGCCAGCAGCTCTACATTTGCGGACACCATATATTTT.

The chain joins TRBV10-3 to TRBJ1-1; 8 bases map to TRBD1. This CDR3 has 12 residues. The germline V gene encodes CDR1 ENHRY and CDR2 SYGVKD. The junction had 3 bases not matched to a gene; V was cut back by 5 bases and J by 7 bases. The chain's CDR3 is CAISPQGDEAFF. DNA for the CDR3: TGTGCCATCAGTCCACAGGGGGATGAAGCTTTCTTT.

Note on this clone: Other DNA sequences in this specimen translate into the identical CDR3. DNA for the CDR3: TGCGCCAGCAGCCCCGGACAGGGCAGGACTGAAGCTTTCTTT. This encodes CASSPGQGRTEAFF. This sequence joins TRBV5-1 and TRBJ1-1; 8 nucleotides align to TRBD1. CDR3 length equals 14 residues. CDR1 is SGHRS and CDR2 is YFSETQ in the germline V gene. V was clipped by 4 bases and J by 5 bases; unmatched bases: 7. Drawing the rest from reference TRBV5-1 and TRBJ1-1, the complete variable domain is KAGVTQTPRYLIKTRGQQVTLSCSPISGHRSVSWYQQTPGQGLQFLFEYFSETQRNKGNFPGRFSGRQFSNSRSEMNVSTLELGDSALYLCASSPGQGRTEAFFGQGTRLTVV.

The V gene is TRBV12-3 or TRBV12-4, the J gene TRBJ1-2; 7 bases are shared with TRBD1. Losses at the gene ends were 5 bases for V and 6 bases for J; bases not matched to a gene: 6. This CDR3 is built from 13 residues. The CDR3 sequence is CASSRDRAHGYTF. CDR3 nucleotide sequence: TGTGCCAGCAGTCGAGACAGGGCCCATGGCTACACCTTC.

This clone has a single count. The chain recombines TRBV19 with TRBJ2-3, with D hard to call. Germline loops: CDR1 LNHDA, CDR2 SQIVND (reference sequence). CDR3 length: 15 amino acids. The V gene lost 5 bases and the J gene lost 2 bases, with 14 bases spanning the gap. The chain's CDR3 is CASSVTHDSTDTQYF. The CDR3 DNA follows: TGTGCCAGTAGTGTAACTCACGACTCCACAGATACGCAGTATTTT.

This chain joins TRBV5-6 and TRBJ2-7, with D possibly TRBD2 on 6 matching bases. CDR3 length equals 11 residues. CDR1 SGHDT and CDR2 YYEEEE come from the germline V gene. V gave up 3 bases and J gave up 5 bases, with 6 bases separating them. The CDR3 reads CASSWGDEQYF. The CDR3, as DNA: TGTGCCAGCAGCTGGGGGGACGAGCAGTACTTC.

The chain is built from TRBV18 and TRBJ1-5; no definite D call. Trimming removed 5 bases at V and 2 bases at J, with 10 bases between. The CDR3 has 14 residues. CDR1 is KGHSH and CDR2 is LQKENI in the germline V gene. The CDR3 is CASSSGGGNQPQHF. The CDR3 nucleotides read TGTGCCAGCTCAAGCGGTGGTGGCAATCAGCCCCAGCATTTT.

The sample holds one count of this clone. The V call is TRBV19, the J call TRBJ2-1, with 11 positions matching TRBD2. The CDR3 length is 16 residues. Germline lookup yields CDR1 LNHDA and CDR2 SQIVND (reference sequence). V lost 4 bases, J lost 9 bases, and 11 bases stayed unmatched. CDR3 in amino acids: CASSTRGSGGVGEQFF. The CDR3 DNA follows: TGTGCCAGTAGTACCCGCGGTAGCGGGGGGGTGGGTGAGCAGTTCTTC.

The rearrangement links TRBV5-6 to TRBJ1-2; D is perhaps TRBD1 (5 bases). CDR1 SGHDT and CDR2 YYEEEE come from the germline V gene. The CDR3 is 14 residues long. With 4 bases removed from V and 2 bases from J, the gap between germline ends came to 12 bases. Here the CDR3 DNA reads TGTGCCAGCAGCCCAGCGCCAGGGAACTATGGCTACACCTTC. Its protein is CASSPAPGNYGYTF.

The chain combines TRBV6-4 with TRBJ2-5; 7 bases match TRBD1. Germline values: CDR1 MRHNA, CDR2 SNTAGT. Trimming took 0 bases from V and 0 from J; bases not matched to a gene: 4. The CDR3 loop spans 16 amino acids. Here the CDR3 DNA reads TGTGCCAGCAGTGACTCCGGGACAGCGCACCAAGAGACCCAGTACTTC. This gives the protein CASSDSGTAHQETQYF.

The chain carries TRBV5-8 and TRBJ2-7, with a tentative D call TRBD1 (6 bases). CDR1 and CDR2 (germline): SGHTS, YDEGEE. CDR3 length: 15 amino acids. Trimming took off 0 bases at V and 0 bases at J, with 10 bases between the two ends. Here the CDR3 DNA reads TGTGCCAGCAGCTTGGGTTGGACAGCCTCCTACGAGCAGTACTTC. It codes for CASSLGWTASYEQYF.

The count of this clone is one. CDR3 sequence (DNA): TGTGCCTGGAGTCCCGGTTTAGCTGGAGCTTTCTTT. Protein sequence: CAWSPGLAGAFF. This sequence joins TRBV30 and TRBJ1-1; D unresolved. Trimming cost V 2 bases and J 10 bases, with 14 bases left between them. The germline V gene encodes CDR1 GTSNPN and CDR2 SVGIG (reference sequence). The CDR3 spans 12 residues.

The gene calls are TRBV19 and TRBJ1-5; 11 bases are a match to TRBD1. V lost 4 bases to trimming and J lost 5 bases; unmatched junction nucleotides: 4. Germline V gives CDR1 LNHDA, CDR2 SQIVND (reference sequence). There are 15 residues in the CDR3. In DNA form, the CDR3 reads TGTGCCAGTAGTAGATTGGGACAGGGGGATCAGCCCCAGCATTTT. It yields the protein CASSRLGQGDQPQHF.

The chain combines TRBV3-1 (or the pseudogene TRBV3-2) with TRBJ1-5, with D perhaps matching TRBD1 (6 bases). Germline-derived CDR1 and CDR2 are LGHDT and YNNKEL (reference sequence). This CDR3 comprises 19 residues. Trimming removed 2 bases at V and 0 bases at J, with 20 bases between. The CDR3 DNA reads TGTGCCAGCAGCCAACCTAATGGACAGCCACTGTATAGCAATCAGCCCCAGCATTTT. It translates to CASSQPNGQPLYSNQPQHF.

The CDR3 loop is CASTVLGSTGGYGNTIYF. In DNA, the CDR3 is TGTGCCAGCACCGTGCTTGGGTCCACAGGGGGCTATGGAAACACCATATATTTT. This chain joins TRBV5-6 and TRBJ1-3, with 9 bases aligning to TRBD1. The V and J ends lost 6 bases and 3 bases, in that order; junction bases with no gene match: 16. This CDR3 comprises 18 residues. Germline V gene data show CDR1 as SGHDT and CDR2 as YYEEEE.

The chain couples TRBV9 to TRBJ1-1; no firm D call. The CDR3 has 14 amino acids. V dropped 1 base and J dropped 5 bases, with 12 bases sitting between them. Germline V CDR1 and CDR2: SGDLS, YYNGEE. CDR3 sequence (DNA): TGTGCCAGCAGCGTATCCGCCAGAGGGACTGAAGCTTTCTTT. Protein product: CASSVSARGTEAFF.

The chain joins TRBV2 to TRBJ2-1; 15 positions agree with TRBD2. CDR1 is SNHLY and CDR2 is FYNNEI in the germline V gene. This CDR3 is built from 15 residues. V was pared by 5 bases and J by 9 bases, with 5 bases of the junction left unmatched. CDR3 protein: CASSYGLAGGVEQFF. CDR3 nucleotide sequence: TGTGCCAGCAGTTACGGACTAGCGGGGGGGGTTGAGCAGTTCTTC.

The CDR3 bases are TGTGCCAGCAGCCGGGAGGGGGAGACCCAGTACTTC. Translating it yields CASSREGETQYF. The rearrangement links TRBV7-3 to TRBJ2-5, with 8 bases fitting TRBD2. The junction had 1 base not matched to a gene; V was cut back by 5 bases and J by 5 bases. Germline CDR1 reads SGHTA; CDR2 reads FQGTGA. The CDR3 has 12 amino acids. The complete variable domain, with remaining parts taken from reference TRBV7-3 and TRBJ2-5, reads GAGVSQTPSNKVTEKGKYVELRCDPISGHTALYWYRQSLGQGPEFLIYFQGTGAADDSGLPNDRFFAVRPEGSVSTLKIQRTERGDSAVYLCASSREGETQYFGPGTRLLVL.

V gene TRBV3-1 (or the pseudogene TRBV3-2) combines with J gene TRBJ2-3, with 9 bases identical to TRBD1. From germline, CDR1 is LGHDT and CDR2 YNNKEL (reference sequence). The CDR3 spans 17 residues. V was pared by 3 bases and J by 5 bases, with 12 bases of the junction left unmatched. Here the CDR3 DNA reads TGTGCCAGCAGCCAGGACCACCCGGGGACAGGGAGAGATACGCAGTATTTT. As protein: CASSQDHPGTGRDTQYF.

This chain links TRBV7-2 with TRBJ1-2; 10 nucleotides match TRBD1. Germline trimming cut 4 bases from V and 5 bases from J; bases unmatched to any gene: 10. This CDR3 is built from 16 residues. The V gene's germline CDR1 is SGHTA and CDR2 FQGNSA. CDR3: CASSSHRQGARYGYTF. In nucleotides, the CDR3 is TGTGCCAGCAGCTCCCACCGACAGGGGGCGCGGTATGGCTACACCTTC.

The gene calls are TRBV12-3 or TRBV12-4 and TRBJ2-5; D not resolved. Trimming removed 3 bases at V and 1 base at J, with 6 bases between. This CDR3 has 13 residues. CDR3 protein: CASSFTAQETQYF. In DNA form, the CDR3 reads TGTGCCAGCAGTTTCACAGCCCAAGAGACCCAGTACTTC.

The rearrangement uses TRBV30 and TRBJ1-1, with TRBD1 identical over 7 bases. The J segment lost 3 bases and the V segment lost 5 bases, leaving 6 bases of the junction unmatched. The V gene's germline CDR1 is GTSNPN and CDR2 SVGIG (reference sequence). The CDR3 contains 13 residues. The CDR3 region is CAWSRGLHTEAFF. The DNA of the CDR3 is TGTGCCTGGTCTAGGGGGCTGCACACTGAAGCTTTCTTT.

The rearrangement uses TRBV5-1 and TRBJ2-7; D is possibly TRBD1 (5 bases). There are 14 residues in the CDR3. V was trimmed by 6 bases and J by 1 base, leaving 14 bases between them. CDR1 and CDR2 from the germline V gene are SGHRS and YFSETQ. DNA of the CDR3: TGCGCCAGCACCCCGCAGGGTGTATCCTACGAGCAGTACTTC. Translating it yields CASTPQGVSYEQYF.